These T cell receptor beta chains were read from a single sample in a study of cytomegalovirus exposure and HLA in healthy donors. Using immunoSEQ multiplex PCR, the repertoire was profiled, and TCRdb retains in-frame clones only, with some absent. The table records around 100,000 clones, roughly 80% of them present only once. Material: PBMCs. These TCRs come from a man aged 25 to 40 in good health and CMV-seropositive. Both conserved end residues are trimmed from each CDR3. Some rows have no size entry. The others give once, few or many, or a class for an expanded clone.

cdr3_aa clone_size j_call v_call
ASKYGTIETGELF NA TRBJ2-2 TRBV28
ASSLRVAQETQY once TRBJ2-5 TRBV5-1
ASSPLSGQYGYT NA TRBJ1-2 TRBV18
ASSLSGGDQPQH NA TRBJ1-5 TRBV5-6
ASSAYGTGESPLH NA TRBJ1-6 TRBV9
ASSLGQGDTGELF NA TRBJ2-2 TRBV5-4
ASSFLTGVTDTQY NA TRBJ2-3 TRBV5-8
ARVRGLEETQY NA TRBJ2-5 TRBV2
ASSTGLAGRGTDTQY NA TRBJ2-3 TRBV27
SVQSPTNEKLF NA TRBJ1-4 TRBV29-1
SVEEGGAQY NA TRBJ2-5 TRBV29-1
ASRWTAGTGELF NA TRBJ2-2 TRBV27
AWKSGGSATGELF NA TRBJ2-2 TRBV30
ASSPPKRHGTRGYGYT NA TRBJ1-2 TRBV18
ASTPTSGSNEQF NA TRBJ2-1 TRBV6-5
ASSSVKNYEQY NA TRBJ2-7 TRBV5-4
ASSLDRGMYEQY NA TRBJ2-7 TRBV6-5
ASSKGTSGGTDTQY NA TRBJ2-3 TRBV5-1
ASSLGAMDSSYEQY NA TRBJ2-7 TRBV11-2
ASSPNRDSYQPQH NA TRBJ1-5 TRBV18
ASSLQLAGASTDTQY NA TRBJ2-3 TRBV5-1
ASSLAGTSSDEQF NA TRBJ2-1 TRBV5-1
ASSWGSGSPNEQF NA TRBJ2-1 TRBV7-9
ASSLEADEQY NA TRBJ2-7 TRBV13
ASSATGGQETQY NA TRBJ2-5 TRBV9
SASGQGNTEAF NA TRBJ1-1 TRBV29-1
ASSLYSPTLSNYGYT NA TRBJ1-2 TRBV27
ASRWSLDNEQF NA TRBJ2-1 TRBV11-2
ASSNPTGYT NA TRBJ1-2 TRBV19
ATSRDSRGESYEQY NA TRBJ2-7 TRBV15
ASSIPGGNSPLH NA TRBJ1-6 TRBV19
ASSFGQYYGYT NA TRBJ1-2 TRBV7-2
ATVGQINQPQH NA TRBJ1-5 TRBV10-3
ASSSLPAVLAGELF NA TRBJ2-2 TRBV5-4
ASSFDRFGQPQH NA TRBJ1-5 TRBV2
ASSPRTGGTDTQY NA TRBJ2-3 TRBV7-6
ASSLGLAGGTDTQY medium-sized TRBJ2-3 TRBV19